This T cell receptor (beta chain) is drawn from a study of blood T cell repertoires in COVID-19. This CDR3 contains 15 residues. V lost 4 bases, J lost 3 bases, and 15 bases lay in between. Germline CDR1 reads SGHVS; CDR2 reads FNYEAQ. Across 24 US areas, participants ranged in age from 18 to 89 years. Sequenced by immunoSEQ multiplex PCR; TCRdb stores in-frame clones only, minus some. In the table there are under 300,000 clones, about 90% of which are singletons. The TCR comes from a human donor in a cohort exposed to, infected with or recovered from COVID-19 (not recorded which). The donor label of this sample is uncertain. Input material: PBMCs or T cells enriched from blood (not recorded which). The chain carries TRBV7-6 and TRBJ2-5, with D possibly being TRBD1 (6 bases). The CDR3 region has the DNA TGTGCCAGCAGCTCCAATTCAGGGGCAGAAGAGACCCAGTACTTC. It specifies CASSSNSGAEETQYF.